These 9 T cell receptor beta chains share one sample of origin, sequenced in a study of blood T cells in healthy people across ages. Using a J-beta primer mix together with a sample-barcoded 5' primer, a second PCR was run for roughly 6 to 11 cycles. A single record per CDR3 protein comes from TCRdb applying MiXCR to the 5' RACE reads. Of more than 800,000 distinct CDR3 sequences in the sample, under 45% were seen once. The sequenced sample was blood. These receptors came from a woman between 55 and 75 years old in good health.

The rearrangement joins TRBV29-1 to TRBJ1-1; D is ambiguous. The CDR3 is 11 residues long. V lost 6 bases and J 8 bases, leaving 13 bases between the germline ends. CDR1 and CDR2 (germline): SQVTM, ANQGSEA. The DNA of the CDR3 is TGCAGCGTCAGAAATACAGAAGAAGCTTTCTTT. Residues: CSVRNTEEAFF.

This clonotype was counted between two and nine times. DNA of the CDR3: TGCGCCAGCAGTTTACGACTAGCGGACCAATACGAGCAGTACTTC. It specifies CASSLRLADQYEQYF. The chain combines TRBV4-1 with TRBJ2-7, with TRBD2 identical over 9 bases. Germline lookup yields CDR1 MGHRA and CDR2 YSYEKL. The CDR3 loop spans 15 amino acids. V dropped 6 bases and J dropped 4; count of bases not matched to a gene: 10.

This clonotype occurred once. The chain uses TRBV5-5 and TRBJ2-3, with TRBD2 matching 13 bases. The germline CDR1 and CDR2 sequences are SGHKS and YYEKEE (reference sequence). The CDR3 consists of 17 residues. V lost 0 bases to trimming and J lost 5 bases; unmatched junction nucleotides: 6. The CDR3 loop is CASSLGTSGGSGDTQYF. DNA for the CDR3: TGTGCCAGCAGCTTGGGGACTAGCGGGGGCTCTGGAGATACGCAGTATTTT. The complete variable domain, with remaining parts taken from reference TRBV5-5 and TRBJ2-3, reads DAGVTQSPTHLIKTRGQQVTLRCSPISGHKSVSWYQQVLGQGPQFIFQYYEKEERGRGNFPDRFSARQFPNYSSELNVNALLLGDSALYLCASSLGTSGGSGDTQYFGPGTRLTVL.

This chain links TRBV5-1 with TRBJ2-1; the D gene is possibly TRBD2 (5 bases). Germline assignment: CDR1 SGHRS and CDR2 YFSETQ. Trimming took off 4 bases at V and 3 bases at J, with 20 bases between the two ends. This CDR3 contains 17 residues. CDR3 amino acids: CASSIRRTYFGYNEQFF. The CDR3 DNA follows: TGCGCCAGCAGCATACGCCGGACTTATTTTGGCTACAATGAGCAGTTCTTC.

Here the CDR3 reads CASSLTGATNEKLFF. The DNA for the CDR3 is TGTGCCAGCAGTCTCACAGGGGCAACTAATGAAAAACTGTTTTTT. The chain employs TRBV5-5 and TRBJ1-4; 7 nucleotides agree with TRBD1. Germline CDR1 is SGHKS and CDR2 is YYEKEE (reference sequence). Trimming took 5 bases from V and 0 from J; bases not matched to a gene: 4. The CDR3 covers 15 residues.

The J gene is TRBJ2-5, the V gene TRBV7-2; D is tentatively TRBD1 or TRBD2 (5 bases each). CDR3 length: 15 amino acids. V lost 1 base and J lost 5, with 14 bases in between. Germline values: CDR1 SGHTA, CDR2 FQGNSA. This chain's CDR3 is CASSLGRPGRETQYF. CDR3 DNA: TGTGCCAGCAGCTTAGGGAGGCCAGGGCGGGAGACCCAGTACTTC. The variable domain in full, with the rest retrieved from reference TRBV7-2 and TRBJ2-5, is GAGVSQSPSNKVTEKGKDVELRCDPISGHTALYWYRQSLGQGLEFLIYFQGNSAPDKSGLPSDRFSAERTGGSVSTLTIQRTQQEDSAVYLCASSLGRPGRETQYFGPGTRLLVL.

This clonotype was recorded a few times. The chain combines TRBV27 with TRBJ1-4; 8 nucleotides match TRBD1. The trim removed 5 bases at V and 8 bases at J, leaving 7 bases unmatched. The CDR3 is made up of 14 amino acids. Germline CDR1 is MNHEY and CDR2 is SMNVEV (reference sequence). CDR3 region: CASSPGQAAEKLFF. The CDR3 DNA reads as TGTGCCAGCAGTCCGGGACAGGCGGCCGAAAAACTGTTTTTT.

This clonotype was picked up a small number of times. The chain joins TRBV28 to TRBJ2-7; no reliable D call. Trimming left V 5 bases short and J 10 bases short, with 12 bases between. There are 11 residues in the CDR3. From germline, CDR1 is MDHEN and CDR2 SYDVKM. In nucleotides, the CDR3 is TGTGCCAGCAGTCTGAACGGGCCCCAGTACTTC. Protein product: CASSLNGPQYF.

As concerns this clonotype: One end of the junction is discordant with germline, which a read error may explain. This rearrangement joins TRBV27 to TRBJ2-1; possibly TRBD1 for D (5 bases). The CDR3 sequence is 14 residues long. From germline, CDR1 is MNHEY and CDR2 SMNVEV (reference sequence). As DNA, the CDR3 is TGTGCCAGCAGTACTTGGACAAACTACAATGGGCAGTTCTTC. Its protein product is CASSTWTNYNGQFF.